The 11 T cell receptor beta chains in this list originate from one sample, sequenced in a study of human T cells and chemical hapten exposure. What the library attached to individual cDNA molecules were unique molecular identifiers. TCRdb reprocessed the reads with MiXCR, giving one entry per CDR3 protein. The sample consists of around 120,000 distinct CDR3 sequences, approximately 9% of them appearing once. Before extraction, the whole blood was not fractionated, and total RNA was taken from it. Sequencing was carried out using whole blood. Receptors were obtained from a human donor in good health. Some clones in this sample may be carry-over from other donors' samples.

This clonotype was picked up many times. The chain recombines TRBV2 with TRBJ2-7, with 9 bases fitting TRBD1. V lost 5 bases, J lost 1 base, and 6 bases stayed unmatched. The germline CDR1 and CDR2 sequences are SNHLY and FYNNEI. CDR3 length: 15 residues. The CDR3 region is CASSIQGAFSYEQYF. In nucleotides, the CDR3 is TGTGCCAGCAGTATACAGGGGGCTTTTTCCTACGAGCAGTACTTC.

The table lists this clonotype with a few counts. The chain carries TRBV7-6 and TRBJ2-3; D is undetermined. The CDR3 is 14 amino acids. The V gene's germline CDR1 is SGHVS and CDR2 FNYEAQ. V lost 0 bases, J lost 2 bases, and 6 bases lay in between. The CDR3 DNA sequence: TGTGCCAGCAGCTTAGCGCGGCCCACAGATACGCAGTATTTT. Its translation: CASSLARPTDTQYF.

This clonotype was detected a few times. The rearrangement links TRBV2 to TRBJ2-2, with D perhaps matching TRBD1 (6 bases). The CDR3 is 15 amino acids. The germline V gene has CDR1 SNHLY and CDR2 FYNNEI. Trimming took 2 bases from V and 2 from J, leaving 9 bases between them. The CDR3 bases are TGTGCCAGCAGTGAATGGGGACAAAACACCGGGGAGCTGTTTTTT. This gives the protein CASSEWGQNTGELFF.

This clonotype was counted at least ten times. The gene calls are TRBV4-2 and TRBJ1-2; 9 bases align to TRBD1. Germline values: CDR1 LGHNA, CDR2 YNFKEQ. CDR3 length: 17 amino acids. The J segment lost 7 bases and the V segment lost 2 bases, leaving 14 bases of the junction unmatched. The CDR3 here is CASSQKDGDRVGRGYTF. The CDR3 DNA reads as TGTGCCAGCAGCCAAAAAGATGGGGACAGGGTCGGACGTGGCTACACCTTC.

The rearrangement links TRBV4-3 to TRBJ2-3; D call uncertain. CDR1 LGHNA and CDR2 YSLEER come from the germline V gene. The ends were cut back, 0 bases at V and 0 bases at J, with 4 bases in the middle. The CDR3 consists of 14 residues. The CDR3 region has the DNA TGCGCCAGCAGCCAAGATCACAGCACAGATACGCAGTATTTT. This sequence encodes CASSQDHSTDTQYF.

The chain uses TRBV3-1 and TRBJ2-1, with 9 bases that match TRBD2. The CDR3 extends over 19 amino acids. CDR1 and CDR2 from the germline V gene are LGHDT and YNNKEL (reference sequence). V gave up 4 bases and J gave up 1 base; unmatched junction bases: 14. The CDR3 is CASSPPPGLAGMSYNEQFF. The DNA for the CDR3 is TGTGCCAGCAGCCCCCCTCCAGGTCTAGCGGGGATGTCCTACAATGAGCAGTTCTTC.

This clonotype was counted between two and nine times. V is TRBV6-5 and J is TRBJ1-1; possible D gene TRBD1, 5 bases. Germline assignment: CDR1 MNHEY and CDR2 SVGAGI. Trimming took off 2 bases at V and 1 base at J, with 8 bases between the two ends. This CDR3 contains 14 residues. In DNA, the CDR3 is TGTGCCAGCAGTTACGCAGGGCGGAACACTGAAGCTTTCTTT. Translated, it gives CASSYAGRNTEAFF.

This clonotype was seen repeatedly, ten times or more. The chain links TRBV12-3 or TRBV12-4 to TRBJ2-7, with 11 bases lining up with TRBD2. Trimming took 0 bases from V and 6 from J; bases not matched to a gene: 4. The CDR3 runs 15 residues. This chain's CDR3 is CASSLASGRAFEQYF. The CDR3 DNA sequence: TGTGCCAGCAGTTTAGCTAGCGGGAGGGCCTTCGAGCAGTACTTC.

This clonotype was recorded many times. The chain has TRBV6-2 or TRBV6-3 and TRBJ1-2; 8 bases line up with TRBD1. The germline gives CDR1 MNHEY, CDR2 SVGEGT. Unmatched junction bases numbered 5, after V lost 2 bases and J lost 6 bases. This CDR3 has 14 amino acids. CDR3 sequence reads: CASSYEGQGNGYTF. In nucleotides, the CDR3 is TGTGCCAGCAGTTACGAAGGACAGGGTAATGGCTACACCTTC.

The genes are TRBV7-6 and TRBJ2-7; D perhaps matches TRBD2 (7 bases). V gave up 1 base and J gave up 4 bases, with 17 bases separating them. The germline CDR1 and CDR2 sequences are SGHVS and FNYEAQ. This CDR3 spans 16 amino acids. This chain's CDR3 is CASSLGGGSGEYEQYF. CDR3 nucleotides: TGTGCCAGCAGCTTAGGGGGGGGCTCGGGAGAGTACGAGCAGTACTTC.

Many counts were recorded for this clonotype. The chain combines TRBV29-1 with TRBJ1-2, with a possible D match to TRBD1 (5 bases). V was shortened by 4 bases and J by 0 bases, with 12 bases between the two germline ends. CDR3 length: 14 amino acids. Germline V gene data show CDR1 as SQVTM and CDR2 as ANQGSEA. CDR3 in amino acids: CSVGPRAANYGYTF. For the CDR3, the DNA is TGCAGCGTTGGTCCCAGGGCCGCTAACTATGGCTACACCTTC.